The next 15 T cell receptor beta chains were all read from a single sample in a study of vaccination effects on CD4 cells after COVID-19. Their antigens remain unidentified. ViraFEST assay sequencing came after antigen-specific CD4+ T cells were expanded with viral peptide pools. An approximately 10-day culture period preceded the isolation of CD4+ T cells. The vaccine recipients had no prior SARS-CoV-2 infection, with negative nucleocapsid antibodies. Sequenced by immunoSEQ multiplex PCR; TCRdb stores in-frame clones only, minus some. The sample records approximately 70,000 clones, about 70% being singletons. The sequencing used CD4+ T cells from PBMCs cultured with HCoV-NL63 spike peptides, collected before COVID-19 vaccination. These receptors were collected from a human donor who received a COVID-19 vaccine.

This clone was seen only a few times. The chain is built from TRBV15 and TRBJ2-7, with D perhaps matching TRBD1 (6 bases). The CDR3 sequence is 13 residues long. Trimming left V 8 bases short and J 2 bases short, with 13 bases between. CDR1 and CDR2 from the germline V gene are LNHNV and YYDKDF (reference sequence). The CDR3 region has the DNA TGTGCCACCGCACAGGGAGTGACCTACGAGCAGTACGTC. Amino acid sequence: CATAQGVTYEQYV.

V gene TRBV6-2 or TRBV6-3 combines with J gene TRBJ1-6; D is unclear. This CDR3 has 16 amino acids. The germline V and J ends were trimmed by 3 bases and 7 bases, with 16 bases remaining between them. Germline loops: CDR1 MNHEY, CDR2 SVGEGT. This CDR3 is CASSYSREGRNSPLHF. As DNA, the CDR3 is TGTGCCAGCAGTTATAGTCGCGAAGGGCGGAATTCACCCCTCCACTTT.

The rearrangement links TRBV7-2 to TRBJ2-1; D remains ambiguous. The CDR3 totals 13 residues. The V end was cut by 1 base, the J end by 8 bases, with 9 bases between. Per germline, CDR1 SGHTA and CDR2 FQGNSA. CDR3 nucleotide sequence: TGTGCCAGCAGCTTAGTTGGACCGCATGAGCAGTTCTTC. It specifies CASSLVGPHEQFF.

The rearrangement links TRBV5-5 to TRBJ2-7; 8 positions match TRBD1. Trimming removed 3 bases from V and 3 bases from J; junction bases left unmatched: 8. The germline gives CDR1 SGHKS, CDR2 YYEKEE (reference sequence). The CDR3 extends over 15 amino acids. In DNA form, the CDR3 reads TGTGCCAGCAGCTGGGGGACAGGACCTAACTACGAGCAGTACGTC. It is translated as CASSWGTGPNYEQYV.

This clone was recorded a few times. This CDR3 reads CASSFLTGNYGYTF. CDR3 sequence (DNA): TGTGCCAGCAGCTTCCTAACAGGGAACTATGGCTACACCTTC. V gene TRBV7-9 combines with J gene TRBJ1-2, with D perhaps TRBD1 (6 bases). From germline, CDR1 is SEHNR and CDR2 FQNEAQ (reference sequence). This CDR3 spans 14 amino acids. V was shortened by 3 bases and J by 2 bases, with 10 bases between the two germline ends.

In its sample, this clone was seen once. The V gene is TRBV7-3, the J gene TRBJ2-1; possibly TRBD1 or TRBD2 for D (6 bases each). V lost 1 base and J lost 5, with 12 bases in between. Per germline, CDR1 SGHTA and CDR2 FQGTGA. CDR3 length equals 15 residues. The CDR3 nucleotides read TGTGCCAGCAGCTTAAGGGGGGCGGGTGACAATGAGCAGTTCTTC. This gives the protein CASSLRGAGDNEQFF.

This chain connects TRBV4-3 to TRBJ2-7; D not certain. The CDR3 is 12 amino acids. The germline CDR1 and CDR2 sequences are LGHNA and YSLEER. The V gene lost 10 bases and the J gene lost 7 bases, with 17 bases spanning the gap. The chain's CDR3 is CAKTSQPREQYV. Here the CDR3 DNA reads TGCGCCAAGACTTCTCAACCCCGGGAGCAGTACGTC.

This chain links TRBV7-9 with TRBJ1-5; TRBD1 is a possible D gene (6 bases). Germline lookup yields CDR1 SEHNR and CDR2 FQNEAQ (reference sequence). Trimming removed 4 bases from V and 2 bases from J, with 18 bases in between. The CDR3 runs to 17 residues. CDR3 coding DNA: TGTGCCAGCAGCTCAAAGGCAGGGGAGCGTGGCAATCAGCCCCAGCATTTT. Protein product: CASSSKAGERGNQPQHF.

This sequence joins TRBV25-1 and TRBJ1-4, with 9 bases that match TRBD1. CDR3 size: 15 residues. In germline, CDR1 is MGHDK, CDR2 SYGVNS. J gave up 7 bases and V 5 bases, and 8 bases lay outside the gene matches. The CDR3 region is CASSLSGTGPEKLFF. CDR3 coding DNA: TGTGCCAGCAGTTTAAGTGGGACAGGGCCTGAAAAACTGTTTTTT.

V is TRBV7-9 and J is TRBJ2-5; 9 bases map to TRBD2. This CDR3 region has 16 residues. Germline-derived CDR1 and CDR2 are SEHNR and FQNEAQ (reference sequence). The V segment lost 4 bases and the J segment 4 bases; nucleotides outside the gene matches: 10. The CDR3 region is CASSYGSGGPSETQYF. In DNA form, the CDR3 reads TGTGCCAGCAGCTATGGTAGCGGGGGCCCCTCAGAGACCCAGTACTTC.

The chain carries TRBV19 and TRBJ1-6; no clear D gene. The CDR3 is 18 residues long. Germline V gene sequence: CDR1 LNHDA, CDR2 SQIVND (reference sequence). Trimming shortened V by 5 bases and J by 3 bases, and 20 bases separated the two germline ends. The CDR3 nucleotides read TGTGCCAGTAGTCATCCCTCGGGCAGCGCGAACTATAATTCACCCCTCCACTTT. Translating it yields CASSHPSGSANYNSPLHF.

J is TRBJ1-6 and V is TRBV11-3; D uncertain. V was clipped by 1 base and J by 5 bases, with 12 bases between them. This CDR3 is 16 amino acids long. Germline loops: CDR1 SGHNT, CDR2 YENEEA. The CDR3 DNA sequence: TGTGCCAGCAGCTTAGTGCCGGGGAGGGATAATTCACCCCTCCACTTT. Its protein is CASSLVPGRDNSPLHF. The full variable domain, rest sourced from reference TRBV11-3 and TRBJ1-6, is EAGVVQSPRYKIIEKKQPVAFWCNPISGHNTLYWYLQNLGQGPELLIRYENEEAVDDSQLPKDRFSAERLKGVDSTLKIQPAELGDSAVYLCASSLVPGRDNSPLHFGNGTRLTVT.

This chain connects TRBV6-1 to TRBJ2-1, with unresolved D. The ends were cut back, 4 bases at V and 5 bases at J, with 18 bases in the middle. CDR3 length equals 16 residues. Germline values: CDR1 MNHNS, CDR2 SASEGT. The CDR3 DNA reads TGTGCCAGCAGTGCTCCCTTTTATGCGGAGAACAATGAGCAGTTCTTC. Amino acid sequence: CASSAPFYAENNEQFF.

CDR3 DNA: TGTGCCAGCAGCACACTCTTTCGACAGGGTCTTTTCGATCGGGATACGCAGTATTTT. Encoded protein: CASSTLFRQGLFDRDTQYF. This chain uses TRBV11-2 with TRBJ2-3, with 7 bases lining up with TRBD1. The CDR3 runs 19 residues. Germline CDR1 SGHAT, CDR2 FQNNGV. V trimming: 5 bases; J trimming: 6 bases; junction bases outside the gene matches: 23.

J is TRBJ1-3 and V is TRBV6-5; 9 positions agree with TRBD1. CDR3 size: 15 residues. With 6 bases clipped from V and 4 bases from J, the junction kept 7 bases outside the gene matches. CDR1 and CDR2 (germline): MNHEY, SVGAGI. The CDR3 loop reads CASRDRQGDGNTIYF. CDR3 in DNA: TGTGCCAGCAGAGATCGACAGGGGGACGGAAACACCATATATTTT.